This T cell receptor beta chain comes out of a study of T cells after posttransplantation cyclophosphamide. Findings and caveats of the study: Recipient CMV seropositivity and CMV reactivation strongly tracked TRB clonality. Later blood repertoires were often dominated by clones from the donor CD8+ memory compartment.

Busulfan-fludarabine conditioning, marrow transplant, and cyclophosphamide on days +3 and +4 were administered. Concerning this clone itself: The antigen is not known.

TCRdb keeps only in-frame clones here, not all; method: immunoSEQ multiplex PCR. Seen here are about 10,000 clones, approximately 82% observed once, and the top ten hold about 15%. CDR1 and CDR2 (germline): SGHRS, YFSETQ. This CDR3 comprises 14 residues. The V gene lost 1 base and the J gene lost 3 bases, with 11 bases spanning the gap. The chain combines TRBV5-1 with TRBJ2-7, with D possibly matching TRBD1 (5 bases). The sequencing here drew on PBMCs, taken 1,700 to 2,000 days after a stem cell transplant with posttransplant cyclophosphamide. The sequence derives from a female patient in her thirties or forties who received an allogeneic stem cell transplant from a related donor, was CMV-positive, and had no GVHD. The graft donor may have given rise to some T cells. Written as DNA, the CDR3 is TGCGCCAGCAGCTTGTTTCCAGGGAACTACGAGCAGTACTTC. It is translated as CASSLFPGNYEQYF.